This T cell receptor (beta chain) came from a study of long-term antiretroviral therapy in people with HIV. Researchers report immunoSEQ v3.0 was run at survey level. Sequenced by immunoSEQ multiplex PCR; TCRdb stores in-frame clones only, minus some. The data hold 20,000 to 30,000 clones, with about 80% observed a single time. The germline V gene encodes CDR1 GTSNPN and CDR2 SVGIG (reference sequence). This CDR3 spans 13 amino acids. The ends were cut back, 2 bases at V and 7 bases at J, with 11 bases in the middle. The TCR sequence derives from a woman in her thirties or forties with HIV. Sequences were derived from unsorted PBMCs, sampled 1.2 years after starting antiretroviral therapy. V and J are TRBV30 and TRBJ2-2, with D unresolved. The CDR3: CAWSFTKNGELFF. The DNA for the CDR3 is TGTGCCTGGAGTTTCACGAAGAACGGGGAGCTGTTTTTT.